The T cell receptor beta chain described here comes from a study of cytomegalovirus exposure and HLA in healthy donors. Germline CDR1 and CDR2: SGHRS and YFSETQ. V was trimmed by 4 bases and J by 1 base, leaving 14 bases between them. The CDR3 has 15 residues. PCR involved 60 Vbeta and 13 Jbeta primers. The protocol was immunoSEQ multiplex PCR, while the TCRdb copy is restricted to in-frame clones and leaves out a portion. The sample shows approximately 76,000 clones, over 65% of them seen only once. The sequenced material came from PBMCs. This TCR was recovered from a woman aged 40-49 years in good health and CMV-seropositive. The gene calls are TRBV5-1 and TRBJ2-5; D remains unclear. The CDR3 protein is CASSPRPAIQETQYF. The DNA of the CDR3 is TGCGCCAGCAGCCCGAGGCCAGCCATCCAAGAGACCCAGTACTTC.